This T cell receptor beta chain was recovered during a study of T cell repertoires in cytomegalovirus infection. Germline V CDR1 and CDR2: SGHAT, FQNNGV. Trimming shortened V by 5 bases and J by 3 bases, and 7 bases separated the two germline ends. There are 12 residues in the CDR3. This clonotype was seen more than once but under ten times. Using its own MiXCR run on the reads, TCRdb lists one record per CDR3 protein. Of about 260,000 distinct CDR3 sequences in the sample, approximately 13% were seen once. The sequenced material came from PBMCs. The chain recombines TRBV11-2 with TRBJ1-2; D not certain. This TCR derives from a human donor in good health (CMV status not recorded). Some clones in this sample may be carry-over from other donors' samples. The CDR3 DNA reads TGTGCCAGCAGCGCCCGGTACTATGGCTACACCTTC. Translated: CASSARYYGYTF.